This T cell receptor (beta chain) is drawn from a study of cytomegalovirus exposure and HLA in healthy donors. Though probably carrying unrecorded immune exposures, donors were nominally healthy at sampling. The germline V and J ends were trimmed by 0 bases and 8 bases, with 11 bases remaining between them. CDR1 SGHNT and CDR2 YYREEE come from the germline V gene (reference sequence). The CDR3 runs 14 residues. PCR was performed using 60 Vbeta and 13 Jbeta primers. Here immunoSEQ multiplex PCR was the method, and the copy in TCRdb shows in-frame clones only, minus some. The sample shows approximately 170,000 clones, roughly 84% of them seen only once.

V is TRBV5-4 and J is TRBJ1-4, with D possibly TRBD1 on 6 matching bases. The sequence was obtained from a male donor in good health and CMV-seronegative. The sequenced sample consisted of PBMCs. The DNA of the CDR3 is TGTGCCAGCAGCTTGGCTGGGGGCGGAGAAAAACTGTTTTTT. This codes for CASSLAGGGEKLFF. The variable domain in full, with the rest retrieved from reference TRBV5-4 and TRBJ1-4, is ETGVTQSPTHLIKTRGQQVTLRCSSQSGHNTVSWYQQALGQGPQFIFQYYREEENGRGNFPPRFSGLQFPNYSSELNVNALELDDSALYLCASSLAGGGEKLFFGSGTQLSVL.